The clone carrying this T cell receptor beta chain occurred once. The source of the sample is a study of cytomegalovirus exposure and HLA in healthy donors. V was trimmed by 7 bases and J by 3 bases, leaving 18 bases between them. The CDR3 is 15 residues long. The germline V gene has CDR1 SQVTM and CDR2 ANQGSEA. Primers: 60 Vbeta forward and 13 Jbeta reverse. The table came from immunoSEQ multiplex PCR; TCRdb's copy has only in-frame clones and leaves some out. The table records under 300,000 clones, around 81% of them present only once. The sample was PBMCs. The chain joins TRBV29-1 to TRBJ1-4; the D gene is possibly TRBD1 (6 bases). The TCR originated in a woman between 55 and 75 years old in good health and CMV-seropositive. CDR3 sequence: CSAPGPGGPNEKLFF. The CDR3 coding sequence is TGCAGCGCCCCGGGGCCGGGGGGCCCTAATGAAAAACTGTTTTTT. Together with reference TRBV29-1 and TRBJ1-4, the CDR3 gives the full variable domain: SAVISQKPSRDICQRGTSLTIQCQVDSQVTMMFWYRQQPGQSLTLIATANQGSEATYESGFVIDKFPISRPNLTFSTLTVSNMSPEDSSIYLCSAPGPGGPNEKLFFGSGTQLSVL.